A single sample gave rise to the 14 T cell receptor beta chains below, sequenced in a study of blood T cell repertoires in COVID-19. Clones were sequenced by immunoSEQ multiplex PCR, and TCRdb holds only the in-frame ones, with some missing. Here the sample spans 55,000 to 80,000 clones, around 85% being singletons. Specimen: peripheral blood. The receptors originated from a man aged 60 to 75 with acute or convalescent COVID-19.

The chain joins TRBV7-2 to TRBJ2-7; D perhaps matches TRBD2 (5 bases). The ends were cut back, 5 bases at V and 3 bases at J, with 14 bases in the middle. From germline, CDR1 is SGHTA and CDR2 FQGNSA. The CDR3 is 14 residues long. CDR3 loop: CASSPSSGIYEQYF. The CDR3 nucleotides read TGTGCCAGCAGCCCCTCGTCGGGGATCTACGAGCAGTACTTC.

CDR3 coding DNA: TGTGCCAGTAACCCAGACAGGGTGGGGTATAGCAATCAGCCCCAGCATTTT. Amino acids: CASNPDRVGYSNQPQHF. This chain connects TRBV19 to TRBJ1-5, with 7 bases matching TRBD1. J lost 0 bases, V lost 7 bases, and 12 bases had no gene match. The germline gives CDR1 LNHDA, CDR2 SQIVND (reference sequence). The length of the CDR3 is 17 residues.

Points on this clone: A junction end diverges from the germline sequence, so it may reflect a read error. CDR3 nucleotide sequence: TGCCTGACAGCCAGTAATGAAAAACTGTTTTTT. This gives the protein CLTASNEKLFF. The rearrangement uses TRBV28 and TRBJ1-4; perhaps TRBD1 as D (5 bases). This CDR3 region has 11 residues. CDR1 and CDR2 from the germline V gene are MDHEN and SYDVKM. The full variable domain, completed using reference TRBV28 and TRBJ1-4, is DVKVTQSSRYLVKRTGEKVFLECVQDMDHENMFWYRQDPGLGLRLIYFSYDVKMKEKGDIPEGYSVSREKKERFSLILESASTNQTSMYLCLTASNEKLFFGSGTQLSVL.

The V and J genes are TRBV3-1 (or the pseudogene TRBV3-2) and TRBJ2-5, with 14 bases that match TRBD2. V dropped 1 base and J dropped 1; count of bases not matched to a gene: 2. The CDR3 contains 17 residues. Per germline, CDR1 LGHDT and CDR2 YNNKEL (reference sequence). The CDR3 reads CASSQGGLAGAQETQYF. In DNA form, the CDR3 reads TGTGCCAGCAGCCAAGGGGGACTAGCGGGAGCCCAAGAGACCCAGTACTTC.

This clone turned up a few times. The CDR3 protein is CAIRGQTYQPQHF. The CDR3 DNA sequence: TGTGCCATCCGGGGACAGACATATCAGCCCCAGCATTTT. This chain connects TRBV19 to TRBJ1-5, with 7 bases lining up with TRBD1. V lost 10 bases and J lost 5; bases outside the gene matches: 8. The germline gives CDR1 LNHDA, CDR2 SQIVND (reference sequence). CDR3 length: 13 residues.

This clone was seen once. The V call is TRBV19, the J call TRBJ1-2; TRBD1 aligns across 9 bases. CDR3 size: 15 residues. The V and J ends lost 6 bases and 0 bases, in that order; junction bases with no gene match: 5. Looked up from germline, CDR1 is LNHDA and CDR2 is SQIVND (reference sequence). The CDR3, as DNA: TGTGCCAGTAGCGGACAGGGGCGGACTAACTATGGCTACACCTTC. This sequence encodes CASSGQGRTNYGYTF.

The chain is built from TRBV6-5 and TRBJ1-1; possibly TRBD1 for D (5 bases). Germline values: CDR1 MNHEY, CDR2 SVGAGI. Trimming left V 7 bases short and J 0 bases short, with 12 bases between. This CDR3 has 14 residues. CDR3 amino acids: CASTIQAMNTEAFF. The CDR3 nucleotides are TGTGCCAGCACTATACAGGCGATGAACACTGAAGCTTTCTTT.

V and J are TRBV9 and TRBJ2-5; 7 nucleotides line up with TRBD2. V lost 2 bases and J lost 4; bases outside the gene matches: 8. The V gene's germline CDR1 is SGDLS and CDR2 YYNGEE. This CDR3 contains 15 residues. Here the CDR3 DNA reads TGTGCCAGCAGCGTTGGGACTACAAGGGGAGAGACCCAGTACTTC. This encodes CASSVGTTRGETQYF.

CDR3 nucleotides: TGCAGTGCTAGTGCAAGAAGCCTCTACGAGCAGTACTTC. Protein: CSASARSLYEQYF. The chain links TRBV20-1 to TRBJ2-7, with unresolved D. The CDR3 is 13 amino acids. From germline, CDR1 is DFQATT and CDR2 SNEGSKA (reference sequence). V was shortened by 3 bases and J by 3 bases, with 12 bases between the two germline ends.

The chain joins TRBV30 to TRBJ2-7, with D possibly being TRBD1 (5 bases). CDR1 and CDR2 (germline): GTSNPN, SVGIG (reference sequence). Trimming took off 5 bases at V and 3 bases at J, with 11 bases between the two ends. CDR3 length: 12 amino acids. The CDR3 sequence is CAWGDSRYEQYF. CDR3 nucleotides: TGTGCCTGGGGAGACAGTCGCTACGAGCAGTACTTC.

The CDR3 reads CASSTRTGGDNQPQHF. The CDR3 DNA follows: TGTGCCAGCAGCACCCGGACAGGTGGAGACAATCAGCCCCAGCATTTT. The chain couples TRBV21-1 to TRBJ1-5; TRBD1 was called by the table and not checked on the DNA. TRBV21-1 is termed a pseudogene. This CDR3 is 16 amino acids long.

The chain couples TRBV5-5 to TRBJ1-2; D may be TRBD1 (5 bases). CDR3 length equals 15 residues. With 0 bases removed from V and 4 bases from J, the gap between germline ends came to 13 bases. Germline assignment: CDR1 SGHKS and CDR2 YYEKEE (reference sequence). CDR3 loop: CASSLGQGQLYGYTF. CDR3 coding DNA: TGTGCCAGCAGCTTGGGGCAGGGTCAGCTCTATGGCTACACCTTC. Supplemented by reference TRBV5-5 and TRBJ1-2, the full variable domain reads DAGVTQSPTHLIKTRGQQVTLRCSPISGHKSVSWYQQVLGQGPQFIFQYYEKEERGRGNFPDRFSARQFPNYSSELNVNALLLGDSALYLCASSLGQGQLYGYTFGSGTRLTVV.

The CDR3 nucleotides are TGTGCCAGCAGCTTAGCGGCGGCCCCTGGCACAGATACGCAGTATTTT. This translates into CASSLAAAPGTDTQYF. The chain combines TRBV7-8 with TRBJ2-3, with D uncertain. CDR1 and CDR2 (germline): SGHVS, FQNEAQ. The CDR3 runs to 16 residues. V was cut by 0 bases and J by 1 base, with 11 bases left in between.

The V call is TRBV5-1, the J call TRBJ2-2; perhaps TRBD2 as D (6 bases). From germline, CDR1 is SGHRS and CDR2 YFSETQ. Trimming shortened V by 6 bases and J by 0 bases, and 12 bases separated the two germline ends. The CDR3 sequence is 15 residues long. In DNA, the CDR3 is TGCGCCAGCACGTCGACGGGGGCGAACACCGGGGAGCTGTTTTTT. It encodes CASTSTGANTGELFF.